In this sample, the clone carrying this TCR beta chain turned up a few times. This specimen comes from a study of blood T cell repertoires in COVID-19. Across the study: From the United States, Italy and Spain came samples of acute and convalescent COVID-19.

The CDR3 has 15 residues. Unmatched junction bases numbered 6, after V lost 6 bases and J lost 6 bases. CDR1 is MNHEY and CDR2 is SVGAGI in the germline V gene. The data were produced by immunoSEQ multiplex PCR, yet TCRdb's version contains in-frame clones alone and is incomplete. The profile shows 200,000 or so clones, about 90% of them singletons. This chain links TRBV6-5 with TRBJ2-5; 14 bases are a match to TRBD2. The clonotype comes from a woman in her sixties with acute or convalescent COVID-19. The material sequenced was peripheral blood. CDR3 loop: CASSRGTSGSQTQYF. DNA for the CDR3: TGTGCCAGCAGCCGAGGGACTAGCGGGAGTCAGACCCAGTACTTC.